Sequencing of this T cell receptor beta chain was carried out in a study of T cell repertoires in cytomegalovirus infection. Study-wide context: Signatures in public TCR beta sequences pointed to both CMV infection and matching HLA type. Study-wide findings and caveats: Using cumulative public TCR beta family frequency, the authors identified those who carried CMV together with the relevant HLA.

Germline V gene data show CDR1 as SGHKS and CDR2 as YYEKEE (reference sequence). The CDR3 length is 15 residues. Using its own MiXCR run on the reads, TCRdb lists one record per CDR3 protein. The repertoire holds some 680,000 distinct CDR3 sequences, with 35% to 45% as singletons. As to this clonotype: What it binds is unknown. This CDR3 fails to terminate in the conserved phenylalanine or tryptophan, so it likely reflects a read error.

This chain connects TRBV5-5 to TRBJ2-7, with 9 positions matching TRBD1. The material sequenced was PBMCs. This clonotype was obtained from a human donor in good health (CMV status not recorded). Some clones in this sample may be carry-over from other donors' samples. In DNA form, the CDR3 reads TGTGCCAGCAGCTTGTCGGGACAGGGCTCCAACGAGCAGTACTTA. Translated: CASSLSGQGSNEQYL.